This T cell receptor beta chain was sequenced during a study of human T cells and chemical hapten exposure. Background on the study: Throughout the roughly 22-week study, diphenylcyclopropenone was applied weekly to the patients' scalps. Study results and caveats: TCRs exceeding 1 in 1000 frequency stayed unchanged with DPC sensitization. The formation of large CDR3 similarity clusters by expanded TCRs significantly exceeded that of controls.

The time point is: patch test 1, 2 weeks after DPC sensitization. Treatment in this sample: therapeutic diphenylcyclopropenone sensitization with weekly scalp DPC. The total RNA was obtained from whole blood that was not fractionated. This clonotype was observed a few times. Its antigen is currently unknown. Germline V lookup: CDR1 LGHNA, CDR2 YSLEER. V was cut by 0 bases and J by 4 bases, with 10 bases left in between. The CDR3 has 16 residues. TCRdb processed the RACE reads anew with MiXCR; each CDR3 protein has one entry. The sample lists around 150,000 distinct CDR3 sequences, around 13% occurring once.

This TCR was recovered from a woman in her 30s with alopecia areata. Some clones in this sample may be carry-over from other donors' samples. This chain uses TRBV4-3 with TRBJ1-6; D unresolved. The source material was whole blood, sampled in connection with sensitization to the hapten diphenylcyclopropenone (DPC). Here the CDR3 DNA reads TGCGCCAGCAGCCAAGATGGTAGAGGGTATAATTCACCCCTCCACTTT. Protein: CASSQDGRGYNSPLHF.